This T cell receptor beta chain was sequenced for a study of blood T cells in healthy people across ages. Study outcomes and limitations: No one knew whether donors had CMV, which possibly confounded expanded clonotype changes. Donors of long life had a larger count of naive CD4+ cells and greater diversity than aged donors.

This clonotype was seen a handful of times. Its antigen is unidentified. Germline assignment: CDR1 MGHDK and CDR2 SYGVNS. The CDR3 contains 13 residues. V lost 5 bases, J lost 6 bases, and 13 bases lay in between. A second roughly 7 to 12 cycle PCR used barcoded and J-beta primers. TCRdb re-called the 5' RACE reads with MiXCR, one entry per CDR3 protein. The sample shows over a million distinct CDR3 sequences, less than 45% of them seen only once. Per individual sample, total RNA of at least 5 micrograms was extracted. The sample was blood. The rearrangement joins TRBV25-1 to TRBJ1-1; no definite D call. This TCR was recovered from a woman aged 18-29 years in good health. The CDR3: CASSRGPGPEAFF. DNA of the CDR3: TGTGCCAGCAGTAGAGGGCCGGGCCCTGAAGCTTTCTTT.